There are many counts of the clone carrying this T cell receptor (beta chain). Its matching antigen is unknown. The data originate from a study of human T cells and chemical hapten exposure. Study-wide results and caveats: There were significantly more large CDR3 similarity clusters among expanded TCRs than among controls.

Time point described: patch test 1, 2 weeks after DPC sensitization. This sample's treatment: therapeutic diphenylcyclopropenone sensitization with weekly scalp DPC. The authors extracted total RNA from unfractionated whole blood. TCRdb re-called the RACE reads with MiXCR, one entry per CDR3 protein. The sample has around 71,000 distinct CDR3 sequences; 9.8% are singletons. Germline V gene data show CDR1 as MNHEY and CDR2 as SVGAGI. The CDR3 spans 13 residues. The V end was cut by 4 bases, the J end by 9 bases, with 15 bases between. This specimen was whole blood, taken in connection with sensitization to the hapten diphenylcyclopropenone (DPC). The clonotype was recovered from a woman in her forties with alopecia areata. Some clones in this sample may be carry-over from other donors' samples. The rearrangement uses TRBV6-5 and TRBJ1-2; a possible D gene is TRBD1 (6 bases). The CDR3 region is CASSLDSSKSYTF. The CDR3 bases are TGTGCCAGCAGTTTGGACAGTTCCAAAAGCTACACCTTC.